The present T cell receptor (beta chain) was sequenced within a study of Graves' ophthalmopathy and Graves' hyperthyroidism. Study context: Specimen type is peripheral blood, obtained at initial diagnosis before any treatment. Overall study findings and caveats: The model predicted ophthalmopathy progression with 60% to 71% sensitivity and around 72% specificity. With approximately 88% sensitivity and approximately 79% specificity, a 13-signature model separated ophthalmopathy from stable hyperthyroidism.

Moderate-to-severe activity, CAS ≥3, NOSPECS ≥4 and a duration under 3 months were seen in donors with ophthalmopathy. This clonotype was counted only a few times. What it binds is not known. Scientists amplified the TCR beta CDR3 regions from RNA transcripts. Second-round multiplex PCR came after first-round RT-PCR with HTBI primers. TCRdb reprocessed the multiplex PCR reads via MiXCR and lists one record per CDR3 protein. The data hold about 500,000 distinct CDR3 sequences, with 13% to 15% observed a single time. CDR1 GTSNPN and CDR2 SVGIG come from the germline V gene (reference sequence). This CDR3 comprises 14 residues. V lost 3 bases to trimming and J lost 3 bases, with 15 bases between them.

The sample comprised blood. The V and J genes are TRBV30 and TRBJ2-7; possibly TRBD1 for D (6 bases). The receptor's source is a woman aged 30 to 39 with Graves' ophthalmopathy. CDR3 sequence (DNA): TGTGCCTGGAGACCCACAGGGTTACGCTACGAGCAGTACTTC. Residues: CAWRPTGLRYEQYF.